This T cell receptor beta chain was sequenced for a study of T cell responses to AZD1222 COVID-19 vaccine. CDR3 length: 15 residues. From germline, CDR1 is ENHRY and CDR2 SYGVKD. Germline trimming cut 0 bases from V and 2 bases from J; bases unmatched to any gene: 4. Of note for this clone: The target antigen is unknown.

Study-wide results and limits: There were vaccine-associated CD4 TCRs across spike, dominant at 160-218 and 743-854. Recipients of two AZD1222 doses showed rising Spike-specific TCR breadth and depth.

Only in-frame clones appear in the TCRdb table, and some are missing; sequencing was by immunoSEQ multiplex PCR. There are 200,000 or so clones in the sample; just under 90% occur only once, and roughly 6% lies in the top ten. The source of this sequence is an adult in good health. The sequencing here drew on peripheral blood, taken on day 0 of AZD1222 vaccination. J is TRBJ2-7 and V is TRBV10-3, with 7 positions matching TRBD1. The CDR3 region is CAISESQQGAYEQYF. CDR3 nucleotide sequence: TGTGCCATCAGTGAGTCTCAGCAGGGGGCCTACGAGCAGTACTTC.